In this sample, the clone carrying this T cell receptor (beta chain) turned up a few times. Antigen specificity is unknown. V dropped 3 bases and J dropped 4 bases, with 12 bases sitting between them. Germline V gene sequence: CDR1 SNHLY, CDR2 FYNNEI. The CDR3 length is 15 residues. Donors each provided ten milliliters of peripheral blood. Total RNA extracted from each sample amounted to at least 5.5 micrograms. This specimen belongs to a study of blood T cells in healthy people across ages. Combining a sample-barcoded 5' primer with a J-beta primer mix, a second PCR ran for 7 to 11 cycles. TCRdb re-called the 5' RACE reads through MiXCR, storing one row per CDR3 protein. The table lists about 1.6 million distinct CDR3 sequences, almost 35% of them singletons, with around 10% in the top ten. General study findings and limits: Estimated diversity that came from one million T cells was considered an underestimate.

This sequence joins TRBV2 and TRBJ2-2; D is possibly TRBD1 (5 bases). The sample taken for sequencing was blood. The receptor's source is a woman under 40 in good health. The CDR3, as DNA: TGTGCCAGCAGTGAGCGACAGTCCCTCACCGGGGAGCTGTTTTTT. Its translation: CASSERQSLTGELFF.